Presented here are 22 T cell receptor beta chains from one specimen sequenced in a study of T cells after yellow fever vaccination. TCRdb independently ran MiXCR on the 5' RACE reads; one entry per CDR3 protein. The table lists some 500,000 distinct CDR3 sequences, approximately 13% of them singletons, with around 15% in the top ten. The sequencing here drew on PBMCs, taken on the day of the yellow fever booster vaccination. The receptors here all came from a young man who received the YFV17D yellow fever vaccine.

In this sample, this clonotype turned up a few times. This sequence joins TRBV27 and TRBJ2-1; D is unclear. The germline V gene has CDR1 MNHEY and CDR2 SMNVEV (reference sequence). Trimming left V 6 bases short and J 10 bases short, with 13 bases between. The length of the CDR3 is 12 residues. The CDR3 sequence: CASRLSGGEQFF. The CDR3 coding sequence is TGTGCCAGCAGGCTATCGGGCGGAGAGCAGTTCTTC.

This clonotype was recorded at least ten times. V and J are TRBV12-3 or TRBV12-4 and TRBJ1-5, with a possible D match to TRBD1 (6 bases). V was cut by 5 bases and J by 7 bases, with 15 bases left in between. There are 14 residues in the CDR3. The CDR3 DNA is TGTGCCAGCAGTCTCACAGGGCCGGAGCAGCCCCAGCATTTT. Residues: CASSLTGPEQPQHF.

This clonotype was picked up a small number of times. The chain recombines TRBV5-1 with TRBJ2-5; no firm D call. The V end was cut by 2 bases, the J end by 2 bases, with 10 bases between. Looked up from germline, CDR1 is SGHRS and CDR2 is YFSETQ. This CDR3 spans 14 amino acids. The chain's CDR3 is CASSFGGEQETQYF. The CDR3 bases are TGCGCCAGCAGCTTTGGCGGTGAACAAGAGACCCAGTACTTC.

This clonotype was counted a few times. DNA for the CDR3: TGTGCCAGCTCCGATGATACCAGGCGCATAGGCACTGAAGCTTTCTTT. The encoded protein is CASSDDTRRIGTEAFF. This chain links TRBV6-1 with TRBJ1-1; D gene uncertain. Germline CDR1 reads MNHNS; CDR2 reads SASEGT. Trimming took 8 bases from V and 4 from J, leaving 23 bases between them. The CDR3 has 16 residues.

CDR3 amino acids: CSARAVAEHNEQFF. The CDR3 region has the DNA TGCAGTGCTAGAGCAGTTGCGGAGCACAATGAGCAGTTCTTC. The rearrangement joins TRBV20-1 to TRBJ2-1; D gene uncertain. The CDR3 is made up of 14 amino acids. From germline, CDR1 is DFQATT and CDR2 SNEGSKA (reference sequence). V lost 1 base and J 5 bases, leaving 12 bases between the germline ends.

This chain joins TRBV20-1 and TRBJ2-7; 10 nucleotides line up with TRBD1. In germline, CDR1 is DFQATT, CDR2 SNEGSKA (reference sequence). CDR3 length: 14 amino acids. V lost 5 bases to trimming and J lost 5 bases; unmatched junction nucleotides: 9. The CDR3 DNA follows: TGCAGTGCTCCTAGACAGGGGGCCGGGAACGAGCAGTACTTC. This codes for CSAPRQGAGNEQYF.

The chain is built from TRBV5-1 and TRBJ2-7; 9 positions match TRBD2. CDR3 size: 12 residues. Looked up from germline, CDR1 is SGHRS and CDR2 is YFSETQ. The J segment lost 7 bases and the V segment lost 4 bases, leaving 3 bases of the junction unmatched. Here the CDR3 reads CASSPGLAEQYF. As DNA, the CDR3 is TGCGCCAGCAGCCCCGGACTAGCGGAGCAGTACTTC.

This chain links TRBV5-4 with TRBJ2-2; 13 bases are shared with TRBD2. The CDR3 is made up of 15 amino acids. Germline V gene data show CDR1 as SGHNT and CDR2 as YYREEE (reference sequence). V was pared by 4 bases and J by 8 bases, with 5 bases of the junction left unmatched. CDR3 coding DNA: TGTGCCAGCAGCGGCGCGGGACTAGCGGGAGGGGAGCTGTTTTTT. Its translation: CASSGAGLAGGELFF.

The chain combines TRBV12-3 or TRBV12-4 with TRBJ2-3; D possibly corresponds to TRBD2 (6 bases). V was trimmed by 5 bases and J by 7 bases, leaving 22 bases between them. The CDR3 runs to 16 residues. The CDR3 region has the DNA TGTGCCAGCAGTCGTCATCTTCCGGGGGAGCAGTATACGCAGTATTTT. Protein product: CASSRHLPGEQYTQYF.

A note on this clonotype: A read error may produce the germline difference seen at one junction end. The chain employs TRBV7-2 and TRBJ2-7; 15 bases line up with TRBD2. Germline assignment: CDR1 SGHTA and CDR2 FQGNSA. The CDR3 consists of 13 residues. The CDR3 spells CASTEGLAGGYAF. The CDR3 coding sequence is TGTGCCAGCACCGAGGGACTAGCGGGAGGATACGCCTTC.

This clonotype was observed a few times. For the CDR3, the DNA is TGTGCCAGCAGGCTGGACAGCAACAATGAGCAGTTCTTC. This codes for CASRLDSNNEQFF. V is TRBV2 and J is TRBJ2-1; D is possibly TRBD1 (6 bases). This CDR3 spans 13 amino acids. Trimming left V 6 bases short and J 5 bases short, with 11 bases between. Looked up from germline, CDR1 is SNHLY and CDR2 is FYNNEI.

The chain carries TRBV12-3 or TRBV12-4 and TRBJ2-3; D gene uncertain. The CDR3 sequence is 13 residues long. Trimming took 6 bases from V and 7 from J, leaving 14 bases between them. The CDR3 sequence is CASSPGPQNTQYF. In DNA, the CDR3 is TGTGCCAGCAGCCCCGGTCCACAAAATACGCAGTATTTT.

The rearrangement uses TRBV10-3 and TRBJ2-1, with D uncertain. The CDR3 covers 13 residues. Trimming took off 2 bases at V and 6 bases at J, with 8 bases between the two ends. Germline values: CDR1 ENHRY, CDR2 SYGVKD. The CDR3 loop reads CAISEDSINEQFF. The DNA of the CDR3 is TGTGCCATCAGTGAGGATAGCATCAATGAGCAGTTCTTC.

V gene TRBV20-1 combines with J gene TRBJ2-5; tentative D call: TRBD2 (6 bases). There are 17 residues in the CDR3. V lost 6 bases to trimming and J lost 4 bases, with 27 bases between them. Germline V gives CDR1 DFQATT, CDR2 SNEGSKA (reference sequence). CDR3 DNA: TGCAGTGCCAGAAAAACTCCCTCGGGGGTAATAGGAGAGACCCAGTACTTC. Translated: CSARKTPSGVIGETQYF.

In its sample, this clonotype was seen a few times. This sequence joins TRBV29-1 and TRBJ1-4; D might be TRBD1 (6 bases). V gave up 4 bases and J gave up 13 bases, with 13 bases separating them. This CDR3 spans 11 amino acids. CDR1 SQVTM and CDR2 ANQGSEA come from the germline V gene. CDR3 sequence: CSVGTAMGLFF. Written as DNA, the CDR3 is TGCAGCGTTGGGACAGCCATGGGACTGTTTTTT. Using reference TRBV29-1 and TRBJ1-4 for the parts outside the CDR3, the full variable domain is SAVISQKPSRDICQRGTSLTIQCQVDSQVTMMFWYRQQPGQSLTLIATANQGSEATYESGFVIDKFPISRPNLTFSTLTVSNMSPEDSSIYLCSVGTAMGLFFGSGTQLSVL.

The rearrangement joins TRBV29-1 to TRBJ2-1, with D perhaps TRBD1 (6 bases). Germline V gives CDR1 SQVTM, CDR2 ANQGSEA. V was cut by 7 bases and J by 0 bases, with 10 bases left in between. The length of the CDR3 is 13 residues. The CDR3 here is CSAGTSSYNEQFF. The CDR3 DNA is TGCAGCGCCGGGACAAGCTCCTACAATGAGCAGTTCTTC.

This clonotype was counted a few times. The chain joins TRBV5-6 to TRBJ1-1; D not resolved. V lost 7 bases and J lost 3, with 13 bases in between. The CDR3 sequence is 13 residues long. The germline V gene encodes CDR1 SGHDT and CDR2 YYEEEE. DNA for the CDR3: TGTGCCAGCTACTCCGGTGGGGACACTGAAGCTTTCTTT. Translation gives CASYSGGDTEAFF. The variable domain in full, with the rest retrieved from reference TRBV5-6 and TRBJ1-1, is DAGVTQSPTHLIKTRGQQVTLRCSPKSGHDTVSWYQQALGQGPQFIFQYYEEEERQRGNFPDRFSGHQFPNYSSELNVNALLLGDSALYLCASYSGGDTEAFFGQGTRLTVV.

The J gene is TRBJ2-5, the V gene TRBV5-1; maybe TRBD2 (6 bases). The V gene lost 4 bases and the J gene lost 5 bases, with 15 bases spanning the gap. Germline loops: CDR1 SGHRS, CDR2 YFSETQ. This CDR3 comprises 14 residues. The CDR3 here is CASSPWAGGETQYF. CDR3 bases: TGCGCCAGCAGCCCCTGGGCTGGAGGGGAGACCCAGTACTTC.

This clonotype was observed a few times. This rearrangement joins TRBV5-1 to TRBJ2-2; D may be TRBD2 (6 bases). The length of the CDR3 is 15 residues. The V gene's germline CDR1 is SGHRS and CDR2 YFSETQ. Trimming stripped 3 bases from V and 7 bases from J, with 16 bases between. CDR3: CASSSQIRGGGELFF. DNA of the CDR3: TGCGCCAGCAGCTCCCAGATCCGGGGAGGCGGGGAGCTGTTTTTT.

DNA for the CDR3: TGTGCCACCAGCAGAGAGGACAGGCCCTACGAGCAGTACTTC. As protein: CATSREDRPYEQYF. The V and J genes are TRBV15 and TRBJ2-7, with 7 positions matching TRBD1. The V and J ends lost 0 bases and 2 bases, in that order; junction bases with no gene match: 1. This CDR3 is built from 14 residues. The germline V gene has CDR1 LNHNV and CDR2 YYDKDF (reference sequence).

This clonotype was seen just once. This sequence joins TRBV28 and TRBJ2-7; D not resolved. The CDR3 totals 15 residues. The germline V gene encodes CDR1 MDHEN and CDR2 SYDVKM. Trimming pared 9 bases from V and 0 bases from J, leaving 18 bases between. The chain's CDR3 is CARSPGLLCSYEQYF. CDR3 nucleotide sequence: TGTGCCAGGAGCCCCGGGCTGCTCTGCTCCTACGAGCAGTACTTC.

The rearrangement uses TRBV15 and TRBJ2-1; D is ambiguous. Germline CDR1 and CDR2: LNHNV and YYDKDF (reference sequence). V was pared by 2 bases and J by 10 bases, with 9 bases between. The CDR3 covers 12 residues. In DNA, the CDR3 is TGTGCCACCAGCAGACCCAACTCGGAGCAGTTCTTC. As protein: CATSRPNSEQFF.